The rows below give T cell receptor beta chains drawn from one sample of a study of blood T cell repertoires in COVID-19. TCRdb keeps only in-frame clones here, not all; method: immunoSEQ multiplex PCR. The sample has roughly 45,000 clones, 86% seen once; the top ten hold 6.5% to 9%. The specimen was peripheral blood. All receptors come from a man in his 60s with active COVID-19. Both conserved end residues are part of each CDR3. The D gene is left open where the match is weak. Clone size is not always given. Where it is, it says once, few, many or a class for expanded clones.

D: TRBD1
size: -
length: 14
J: TRBJ2-5
V: TRBV9
CDR3: CASSVEGAQETQYF
DNA: TGTGCCAGCAGCGTAGAGGGGGCCCAAGAGACCCAGTACTTC

D: TRBD1
size: -
length: 15
J: TRBJ2-7
V: TRBV28
CDR3: CASSLQGTGRNEQYF
DNA: TGTGCCAGCAGTCTTCAGGGGACAGGGAGGAACGAGCAGTACTTC

D: TRBD2
size: -
length: 16
J: TRBJ2-3
V: TRBV10-3
CDR3: CAIRPTGTSFPDTQYF
DNA: TGTGCCATCAGGCCGACCGGGACTAGCTTCCCAGATACGCAGTATTTT

D: TRBD1
size: -
length: 14
J: TRBJ1-1
V: TRBV25-1
CDR3: CASSGSDRDTEAFF
DNA: TGTGCCAGCAGTGGTTCGGACAGGGACACTGAAGCTTTCTTT

D: -
size: -
length: 13
J: TRBJ2-2
V: TRBV19
CDR3: CASSQGGTGELFF
DNA: TGTGCCAGTTCACAGGGTGGCACCGGGGAGCTGTTTTTT

D: TRBD1
size: -
length: 15
J: TRBJ1-2
V: TRBV28
CDR3: CASSSPGQGTYGYTF
DNA: TGTGCCAGCAGTTCGCCGGGACAGGGAACCTATGGCTACACCTTC

D: -
size: -
length: 14
J: TRBJ2-7
V: TRBV7-9
CDR3: CASSLVLGWDEQYF
DNA: TGTGCCAGCAGCTTAGTTCTAGGCTGGGACGAGCAGTACTTC

D: -
size: once
length: 14
J: TRBJ2-5
V: TRBV3-1/TRBV3-2
CDR3: CASSFVASQETQYF
DNA: TGTGCCAGCAGCTTTGTAGCGTCACAAGAGACCCAGTACTTC

D: TRBD1
size: -
length: 15
J: TRBJ2-2
V: TRBV13
CDR3: CASSWGTGGTGELFF
DNA: TGTGCCAGCAGCTGGGGGACAGGTGGGACCGGGGAGCTGTTTTTT

D: -
size: -
length: 12
J: TRBJ1-2
V: TRBV30
CDR3: CAWSVGGYGYTF
DNA: TGTGCCTGGAGCGTAGGCGGCTATGGCTACACCTTC

D: -
size: -
length: 12
J: TRBJ2-1
V: TRBV2
CDR3: CASREQGNEQFF
DNA: TGTGCCAGCAGAGAGCAGGGTAATGAGCAGTTCTTC

D: -
size: -
length: 12
J: TRBJ2-1
V: TRBV6-2/TRBV6-3
CDR3: CASSRPYNEQFF
DNA: TGTGCCAGCAGCCGGCCATACAATGAGCAGTTCTTC

D: TRBD2
size: -
length: 13
J: TRBJ2-5
V: TRBV9
CDR3: CASSREGQETQYF
DNA: TGTGCCAGCAGTAGGGAGGGTCAAGAGACCCAGTACTTC

D: -
size: once
length: 14
J: TRBJ2-3
V: TRBV4-3
CDR3: CASSQGRRVDTQYF
DNA: TGCGCCAGCAGCCAGGGGAGACGCGTCGATACGCAGTATTTT

D: TRBD2
size: few
length: 17
J: TRBJ2-4
V: TRBV3-1/TRBV3-2
CDR3: CASSPTDLGLAVNIQYF
DNA: TGTGCCAGCAGCCCCACGGACTTAGGACTAGCGGTAAACATTCAGTACTTC

D: -
size: once
length: 11
J: TRBJ1-5
V: TRBV28
CDR3: CASTTNQPQHF
DNA: TGTGCCAGCACCACAAATCAGCCCCAGCATTTT

D: TRBD1
size: -
length: 14
J: TRBJ1-5
V: TRBV19
CDR3: CASSPQGMGQPQHF
DNA: TGTGCCAGTAGTCCACAGGGGATGGGTCAGCCCCAGCATTTT

D: -
size: -
length: 17
J: TRBJ2-5
V: TRBV7-2
CDR3: CASSADALQGSQETQYF
DNA: TGTGCCAGCAGCGCCGACGCCTTACAGGGATCCCAAGAGACCCAGTACTTC

D: -
size: -
length: 12
J: TRBJ2-5
V: TRBV12-3/TRBV12-4
CDR3: CASSLTAETQYF
DNA: TGTGCCAGCAGTCTGACAGCAGAGACCCAGTACTTC

D: -
size: -
length: 15
J: TRBJ2-2
V: TRBV29-1
CDR3: CSVLFRDTNTGELFF
DNA: TGCAGCGTCCTGTTCCGGGACACGAACACCGGGGAGCTGTTTTTT

D: TRBD2
size: -
length: 15
J: TRBJ2-1
V: TRBV9
CDR3: CASRAGGSGSNEQFF
DNA: TGTGCCAGCAGGGCCGGAGGGAGCGGGAGTAATGAGCAGTTCTTC

D: -
size: -
length: 13
J: TRBJ1-2
V: TRBV6-5
CDR3: CASSRSGANGYTF
DNA: TGTGCCAGCAGCAGATCAGGGGCCAATGGCTACACCTTC

D: TRBD1
size: -
length: 15
J: TRBJ1-6
V: TRBV20-1
CDR3: CSASTGGSYNSPLHF
DNA: TGCAGTGCTAGTACAGGGGGATCCTATAATTCACCCCTCCACTTT

D: TRBD2
size: -
length: 14
J: TRBJ2-1
V: TRBV5-1
CDR3: CASSDGGDYNEQFF
DNA: TGCGCCAGCAGCGACGGGGGGGACTACAATGAGCAGTTCTTC

D: -
size: -
length: 12
J: TRBJ1-5
V: TRBV29-1
CDR3: CSVAHSNQPQHF
DNA: TGCAGCGTGGCTCATAGCAATCAGCCCCAGCATTTT

D: TRBD1
size: -
length: 16
J: TRBJ2-1
V: TRBV14
CDR3: CASSQDPGQGVNEQFF
DNA: TGTGCCAGCAGCCAAGACCCGGGACAGGGCGTCAATGAGCAGTTCTTC

D: -
size: -
length: 16
J: TRBJ2-1
V: TRBV2
CDR3: CASSVGQARRYNEQFF
DNA: TGTGCCAGCAGTGTTGGCCAGGCTCGTCGGTACAATGAGCAGTTCTTC

D: -
size: -
length: 13
J: TRBJ1-1
V: TRBV7-8
CDR3: CASSARLNTEAFF
DNA: TGTGCCAGCAGCGCTAGGTTGAACACTGAAGCTTTCTTT

D: -
size: -
length: 15
J: TRBJ2-7
V: TRBV5-1
CDR3: CASSSVPGYSYEQYF
DNA: TGCGCCAGCAGCTCCGTTCCAGGGTACTCCTACGAGCAGTACTTC

D: TRBD1
size: few
length: 15
J: TRBJ2-7
V: TRBV7-2
CDR3: CASSFAGTVTYEQYF
DNA: TGTGCCAGCAGCTTCGCAGGGACAGTTACCTACGAGCAGTACTTC

D: -
size: few
length: 13
J: TRBJ1-2
V: TRBV19
CDR3: CASSTRGYYGYTF
DNA: TGTGCCAGTAGTACGAGGGGGTATTATGGCTACACCTTC

D: TRBD1
size: -
length: 15
J: TRBJ2-5
V: TRBV18
CDR3: CASSANQGAQETQYF
DNA: TGTGCCAGCTCAGCAAACCAGGGGGCGCAAGAGACCCAGTACTTC

D: -
size: -
length: 15
J: TRBJ2-3
V: TRBV4-1
CDR3: CASSQESTPPDTQYF
DNA: TGCGCCAGCAGCCAAGAGTCGACACCCCCAGATACGCAGTATTTT

D: -
size: -
length: 15
J: TRBJ2-6
V: TRBV6-2/TRBV6-3
CDR3: CASSYRGSGANVLTF
DNA: TGTGCCAGCAGTTACAGGGGCTCTGGGGCCAACGTCCTGACTTTC

D: -
size: -
length: 11
J: TRBJ1-1
V: TRBV25-1
CDR3: CASYSGFEAFF
DNA: TGTGCCAGCTACTCGGGATTTGAAGCTTTCTTT

D: TRBD2
size: -
length: 13
J: TRBJ2-7
V: TRBV13
CDR3: CANMTLAGVEQYF
DNA: TGTGCCAACATGACTTTAGCGGGAGTTGAGCAGTACTTC

D: -
size: -
length: 9
J: TRBJ1-6
V: TRBV20-1
CDR3: CSAERYYHF
DNA: TGCAGTGCCGAGCGGTATTACCACTTT